This TCR beta chain was found in a study of tumor-infiltrating lymphocytes in primary liver carcinoma (dated by TCRdb to the late 2010s). For the study in its entirety: Hepatocellular carcinoma (four) or combined HCC and intrahepatic cholangiocarcinoma (one) was present in the five patients, who were three men and two women aged 30 to 69 years. Each sample produced about 3.5 to 7.13 million productive TCRbeta reads, and read depth showed no significant difference between tissue types. TCRbeta repertoire sequencing, expression microarrays and whole-exome sequencing were combined in the study across five regions of each liver tumor, with adjacent normal tissue and blood also included. A total of about 35 specimens from 5 patients, comprising 25 or so tumor regions, 5 adjacent noncancerous liver tissues and 5 peripheral blood samples, were covered by TCRbeta repertoire sequencing. Tumors of the five patients were stage T1-T3 N0M0 with maximum diameters of roughly 4.2 to 11 cm. Reproducibility between technical replicate repertoires was high, with correlation coefficients above 0.95 and mean shared-clone rates about 0.91.

CDR1 is given as SGHRS and CDR2 as YFSETQ, both from the germline V gene. Inclusive of the bounding cysteine and phenylalanine, the CDR3 is 14 residues long. Solely the CDR3 DNA is kept, with 42 bases framed from the first base. As concerns this clonotype: The antigen it recognizes is unknown. This clone may be a read error of a much larger clone one base away.

Beyond this particular receptor, the publication reports: Because the samples were bulk and unsorted, CD4+ and CD8+ T cell repertoires could not be compared. With just four to six patients in the study, the authors point out that the findings should be validated in a larger study. Only the TCR beta chain was sequenced, which likely underestimates true repertoire diversity because unpaired alpha chains were not captured. Compared with blood, tumors had a significantly larger share of the repertoire taken up by the top 250 clones (p = 0.039). Pairs of tumor regions showed greater repertoire overlap (mean roughly 36%) than tumor-adjacent pairs (roughly 17%) or tumor-blood pairs (about 14%), which is consistent with antigen-driven expansion.

A constant-region primer and ProtoScript II reverse transcriptase were used to reverse-transcribe TCRbeta-specific cDNA from approximately 550 ng total RNA. Construction of the TCRbeta libraries relied on three nested rounds of multiplex PCR, following a slightly modified ARM-PCR procedure. Each of the first two PCR rounds ran for roughly 9 cycles and used multiplex TRBV1-TRBV30 forward primers together with a Cbeta reverse primer. Sample barcodes and Illumina adapters were attached in a final 25-cycle PCR using Deep VentR polymerase. Amplicons of 200-500 bp were gel-purified with a QIAquick gel extraction kit before sequencing. An Illumina HiSeq 2500 was used to sequence the TCRbeta amplicons, generating 250-bp paired-end reads. As for how the authors treated the data: Reads were quality-trimmed with Trimmomatic v0.33, and paired reads were merged with FLASH v1.2.11 to recover full CDR3 sequences. V, D and J germline segments were assigned to the rearranged TCRbeta sequences by MiGEC v1.2.1b. Clonotype statistics, along with Shannon-Wiener diversity indices, were calculated using VDJtools v1.0.0. Except for diversity analysis, only each sample's 250 most abundant clonotypes were used in subsequent analyses to reduce sampling bias. The raw public data were reprocessed by TCRdb itself: fastp quality trimming at Q25, MiXCR clonotype calling, in-frame beta chains only. Entries are consolidated by CDR3 protein sequence, retaining the most common genes and DNA. The V and J calls come from TCRdb's annotation, not from the publication. The sample table lists about 120,000 distinct CDR3 sequences, 55% to 70% of them with a count of one. The ten largest account for over 8% of the sample.

Total RNA and DNA were co-extracted from 20-30 mg of bulk tissue with the AllPrep DNA/RNA mini kit, without cell sorting. Between late 2015 and early 2016, roughly 5 patients in China with histopathologically diagnosed primary liver carcinoma had their tumors surgically resected. At the time of sampling, the patients were treatment-naive and had chronic HBV infection. Each fresh piece of tumor and adjacent tissue was cut in two, with one half stored in RNAlater at -80 degrees C and the other half sent for histology. Source material: tumor-adjacent normal liver tissue. This chain is built from TRBV5-1 and TRBJ1-6, and possibly TRBD1, on 6 matching bases. The origin of this receptor is a woman aged 55-69 years with primary liver carcinoma and hepatitis B virus infection. The DNA is as follows: TGCGTCAGCAGCTTAGGACAGCATAATTCACCCCTCCACTTT. Its amino acids are CVSSLGQHNSPLHF.